A single sample gave rise to the 18 T cell receptor beta chains below, sequenced in a study of persistence of HIV-infected CD4 T cells (dated by TCRdb to the early 2020s). Antigen specificity for these receptors is unknown. Explained via the paper, the treatment or condition label denotes: suppressive antiretroviral therapy. As a nonspecific positive control representing the CD4+ T cell repertoire, cells were stimulated with anti-CD3/anti-CD28 magnetic beads. Sorting of responding CD4+ T cells was based on upregulation of both CD40 ligand and CD69. The immunoSEQ hsTCRB assay version 4, run in survey mode, was used to sequence TCRbeta repertoires from genomic DNA. In its TCRdb copy, this immuneACCESS table keeps in-frame sequences only and misses some clones. Where compared with another copy, unresolved V genes explain less than half of these, and the others have no known cause. The sample profile shows under 55,000 clones; 88% of them were found once. Clones ranked in the top ten supply around 0.47% of the sample.

Sequenced material: CD4+ T cells sorted from PBMCs after approximately 20-hour stimulation, taken from a patient who received antiretroviral therapy. The sample's cell subset or site label, decoded: CD40L+CD69+ CD4 T cells responding to anti-CD3/anti-CD28 beads, representing the overall repertoire. The receptors derive from an adult woman with HIV who was CMV-seropositive.

The chain employs TRBV6-1 and TRBJ2-2; tentatively, D is TRBD2 (6 bases). The germline V gene has CDR1 MNHNS and CDR2 SASEGT. Trimming shortened V by 2 bases and J by 4 bases, and 8 bases separated the two germline ends. The CDR3 is 14 residues long. In DNA form, the CDR3 reads TGTGCCAGCAGTGAATTGGGGGGCACCGGGGAGCTGTTTTTT. Translated: CASSELGGTGELFF.

J is TRBJ2-7 and V is TRBV5-4; D remains ambiguous. CDR1 is SGHNT, CDR2 YYREEE, per germline (reference sequence). V was shortened by 0 bases and J by 0 bases, with 10 bases between the two germline ends. CDR3 length: 15 residues. CDR3 amino acids: CASSLEGLRSYEQYF. CDR3 DNA: TGTGCCAGCAGCTTGGAAGGGCTTCGCTCCTACGAGCAGTACTTC.

Only one count was recorded for this clone. The rearrangement uses TRBV21-1 and TRBJ2-3; the D call in the table, TRBD2, was not verified against the DNA. TRBV21-1 is tagged as a pseudogene. CDR3 length: 20 residues. CDR3 DNA: TGTGCCAGCAGCAAAGCCCGCTATCTATTACTAGCGGATCACACAGATACGCAGTATTTT. Its protein is CASSKARYLLLADHTDTQYF.

This sequence joins TRBV28 and TRBJ1-2; tentatively, D is TRBD1 (6 bases). Trimming removed 5 bases from V and 4 bases from J, with 11 bases in between. CDR1 is MDHEN and CDR2 is SYDVKM in the germline V gene. The CDR3 runs 13 residues. The CDR3 DNA reads as TGTGCCAGCAGTCGACAGGTCCCCTATGGCTACACCTTC. Translating gives CASSRQVPYGYTF.

The V and J genes are TRBV28 and TRBJ1-2; D unclear. V lost 1 base, J lost 2 bases, and 8 bases lay in between. The CDR3 extends over 14 amino acids. From germline, CDR1 is MDHEN and CDR2 SYDVKM. The CDR3 region has the DNA TGTGCCAGCAGTTTATCCGGGAAAAACTATGGCTACACCTTC. It is translated as CASSLSGKNYGYTF.

This chain connects TRBV6-5 to TRBJ1-5; a weak D match, TRBD1 (6 bases). There are 14 residues in the CDR3. V was shortened by 6 bases and J by 6 bases, with 15 bases between the two germline ends. Germline CDR1 and CDR2: MNHEY and SVGAGI. The CDR3 protein is CASRNTGAAQPQHF. In nucleotides, the CDR3 is TGTGCCAGCAGAAACACGGGGGCGGCTCAGCCCCAGCATTTT.

The chain links TRBV3-1 (or the pseudogene TRBV3-2) to TRBJ2-1; 9 nucleotides match TRBD2. V gave up 0 bases and J gave up 5 bases; unmatched junction bases: 8. Germline CDR1 reads LGHDT; CDR2 reads YNNKEL (reference sequence). The CDR3 runs to 17 residues. The CDR3, as DNA: TGTGCCAGCAGCCAAGATGAGGCGGGGGGGCCAGACAATGAGCAGTTCTTC. Translation gives CASSQDEAGGPDNEQFF.

The chain carries TRBV5-1 and TRBJ1-1, with a weak D call TRBD1 (5 bases). In germline, CDR1 is SGHRS, CDR2 YFSETQ. Trimming cost V 6 bases and J 6 bases, with 24 bases left between them. The CDR3 extends over 16 amino acids. CDR3 loop: CASTSGVGRVSPEAFF. As DNA, the CDR3 is TGCGCCAGCACCTCTGGGGTAGGCAGGGTCTCCCCTGAAGCTTTCTTT. The whole variable domain, filled in from reference TRBV5-1 and TRBJ1-1, reads KAGVTQTPRYLIKTRGQQVTLSCSPISGHRSVSWYQQTPGQGLQFLFEYFSETQRNKGNFPGRFSGRQFSNSRSEMNVSTLELGDSALYLCASTSGVGRVSPEAFFGQGTRLTVV.

The chain combines TRBV24-1 with TRBJ1-1, with a tentative D call TRBD1 (6 bases). CDR1 is KGHDR, CDR2 SFDVKD, per germline. V lost 10 bases, J lost 4 bases, and 12 bases lay in between. This CDR3 region has 12 residues. The DNA for the CDR3 is TGTGCCACTAGCACAGGGTCCACTGAAGCTTTCTTT. Translating gives CATSTGSTEAFF.

The rearrangement links TRBV10-1 to TRBJ2-7; tentative D call: TRBD2 (5 bases). Trimming pared 7 bases from V and 5 bases from J, leaving 15 bases between. The length of the CDR3 is 13 residues. The germline V gene encodes CDR1 WNHNN and CDR2 SYGVQD (reference sequence). Written as DNA, the CDR3 is TGCGCCAGCATACCCATCTCGAGGGACGAGCAGTACGTC. Translating it yields CASIPISRDEQYV.

Remarks on this clone: The sample holds other DNA sequences that translate to the same CDR3. This chain connects TRBV18 to TRBJ2-2; 9 bases are a match to TRBD1. Germline CDR1 KGHSH, CDR2 LQKENI. After removal of 3 bases from V and 3 bases from J, the junction contained 2 bases not matched to a gene. This CDR3 has 15 residues. In DNA, the CDR3 is TGTGCCAGCTCACCCAGACAGGGGGACACCGGGGAGCTGTTTTTT. Protein sequence: CASSPRQGDTGELFF.

The chain recombines TRBV6-6 with TRBJ1-2; D is ambiguous. This CDR3 region has 12 residues. Germline loops: CDR1 MNHNY, CDR2 SVGAGI (reference sequence). V lost 5 bases to trimming and J lost 3 bases, with 7 bases between them. CDR3 region: CASSRNDYGYTF. As DNA, the CDR3 is TGTGCCAGCAGTCGAAACGACTATGGCTACACCTTC.

Concerning this clone itself: The sample contains more than one DNA sequence encoding this CDR3. This chain links TRBV6-5 with TRBJ1-3, with a weak D call TRBD1 (6 bases). Trimming pared 2 bases from V and 0 bases from J, leaving 8 bases between. The CDR3 loop spans 15 amino acids. CDR1 and CDR2 from the germline V gene are MNHEY and SVGAGI. Written as DNA, the CDR3 is TGTGCCAGCAGTTACAGGGGGGTCTCTGGAAACACCATATATTTT. Encoded protein: CASSYRGVSGNTIYF.

This chain joins TRBV11-1 and TRBJ2-5, with 9 bases that match TRBD2. The CDR3 is 15 residues long. Germline V gene sequence: CDR1 SGHAT, CDR2 FQDESV (reference sequence). With 6 bases clipped from V and 4 bases from J, the junction kept 9 bases outside the gene matches. The CDR3 coding sequence is TGTGCCAGCAGAGTCTCTAGCGGGGTGGGAGAGACCCAGTACTTC. Protein sequence: CASRVSSGVGETQYF.

The rearrangement uses TRBV6-6 and TRBJ2-7; 8 bases agree with TRBD1. The CDR3 runs to 16 residues. The trim removed 0 bases at V and 5 bases at J, leaving 9 bases unmatched. Germline V CDR1 and CDR2: MNHNY, SVGAGI (reference sequence). The CDR3 region is CASSYSPGQAFNEQYV. The CDR3 region has the DNA TGTGCCAGCAGTTACTCGCCGGGACAGGCATTCAACGAGCAGTACGTC.

The chain carries TRBV14 and TRBJ1-3; D gene ambiguous. Germline V gene sequence: CDR1 SGHDN, CDR2 FVKESK. Trimming removed 2 bases at V and 4 bases at J, with 12 bases between. This CDR3 region has 15 residues. The CDR3 region is CASSQRQEIGNTIYF. CDR3 nucleotides: TGTGCCAGCAGCCAACGTCAGGAGATAGGAAACACCATATATTTT.

A single count supports this clone. J is TRBJ2-6 and V is TRBV24-1; no definite D call. Germline CDR1 and CDR2: KGHDR and SFDVKD. The CDR3 sequence is 14 residues long. V was cut by 4 bases and J by 0 bases, with 3 bases left in between. CDR3 loop: CATSDTSGANVLTF. In DNA, the CDR3 is TGTGCCACCAGTGACACCTCTGGGGCCAACGTCCTGACTTTC.

The V call is TRBV4-1, the J call TRBJ2-1; no clear D gene. The CDR3 consists of 14 residues. Germline CDR1 is MGHRA and CDR2 is YSYEKL. V lost 4 bases, J lost 0 bases, and 7 bases lay in between. As DNA, the CDR3 is TGCGCCAGCAGCCCGAAAAGCTCCTACAATGAGCAGTTCTTC. Its translation is CASSPKSSYNEQFF.